These T cell receptor beta chains were read from a single sample in a study of vaccination and CD4 T cells after COVID-19. TCRdb recomputed calls from the PCR reads with MiXCR, one row per CDR3 protein. The data show under 11,000 distinct CDR3 sequences, about 38% seen once. These TCRs are of unknown antigen specificity. Input material: CD4+ T cells from blood, cultured in vitro. Source of these receptors: a human donor who had recovered from COVID-19. CDR3s include the opening cysteine and the closing phenylalanine or tryptophan. A D gene is named only where the DNA matches it firmly. Where a row states a size, it is once, few, many or the class of an expanded clone; other rows omit it.

>TRBV2|TRBJ1-5|TRBD1|medium-sized
TGTGCCAGCATCCTGGACAGGGCGTATAGCAATCAGCCCCAGCATTTT
CASILDRAYSNQPQHF
>TRBV24-1|TRBJ1-5|-|few
TGTGCCACCAGTGATTCCGCCCCGGCCAGTAGGCCCCAGCATTTT
CATSDSAPASRPQHF
>TRBV6-5|TRBJ1-2|-|-
TGTGTCAGCAGTTTGGGCAGGATCCCTTTTTATGGCTACACCTTC
CVSSLGRIPFYGYTF
>TRBV7-2|TRBJ2-1|TRBD2|few
TGTGCCAGCAGCTTAGGAGGACTAGCGGGGGGGCGTGAGCAGTTCTTC
CASSLGGLAGGREQFF
>TRBV5-4|TRBJ2-1|TRBD1|-
TGTGCCAGCAGCTTGGCTCCCTTTAAAACAGGGGGCGATTACAATGAGCAGTTCTTC
CASSLAPFKTGGDYNEQFF
>TRBV10-3|TRBJ2-1|-|-
TGTGCCATCAGAAAGTTCGGGAAGCTTAATGAGCAGTTCTTC
CAIRKFGKLNEQFF
>TRBV25-1|TRBJ2-7|TRBD1|-
TGTGCCAGCAGTGAACACGGGACAGGGGGGCGGTACGAGCAGTACTTC
CASSEHGTGGRYEQYF
>TRBV11-2|TRBJ2-3|TRBD1|few
TGTGCCAGCGGGGGACAGTCCCGTGATACGCAGTATTTT
CASGGQSRDTQYF
>TRBV6-1|TRBJ1-1|-|-
TGTGCCACTCGGGCAGGGGTCCCCCTTGGCGCTGAAGCTTTCTTT
CATRAGVPLGAEAFF
>TRBV4-3|TRBJ2-3|-|-
TGCGCCAGCAGCCAAGATCGGAGAGATACGCAGTATTTT
CASSQDRRDTQYF
>TRBV7-2|TRBJ1-5|-|few
TGTGCCAGCAGCTTAGGTGGGCATCAGCCCCAGCATTTT
CASSLGGHQPQHF
>TRBV28|TRBJ1-1|-|once
TGTGCCAGCACTCAAACGAACACTGAAGCTTTCTTT
CASTQTNTEAFF
>TRBV19|TRBJ2-1|-|-
TGTGCCAGTAGTATGACCGGGGTCCTAACCAATGAGCAGTTCTTC
CASSMTGVLTNEQFF
>TRBV14|TRBJ2-1|TRBD2|few
TGTGCCAGCAGGCCTCTAGCGGGAGGGCATAATGAGCAGTTCTTC
CASRPLAGGHNEQFF
>TRBV5-4|TRBJ2-1|-|-
TGTGCCAGCAGCTTGGCGGGCGGGGTAAACAATGAGCAGTTCTTC
CASSLAGGVNNEQFF
>TRBV24-1|TRBJ2-1|-|few
TGTGCCACCAGTGATCCTGGGCAGTTAAGGGAGTTCTTC
CATSDPGQLREFF
>TRBV6-5|TRBJ2-1|TRBD1|-
TGTGCCAGCAGTTACTCGCGGGGGAACAGGGGGCGAAGGAATGAGCAGTTCTTC
CASSYSRGNRGRRNEQFF
>TRBV23-1|TRBJ2-2|-|few
TGCGCCAGCAGTCACCCAACCTTTTCGACCAACACCGGGGAGCTGTTTTTT
CASSHPTFSTNTGELFF
>TRBV11-2|TRBJ2-3|-|few
TGTGCCAGCAGCCGTCGGGCAGATACGCAGTATTTT
CASSRRADTQYF
>TRBV11-2|TRBJ2-6|TRBD2|-
TGTGCCAGCAGCTTAGCACCCGGACTAGCGGGGGGTCACTCTGGGGCCAACGTCCTGACTTTC
CASSLAPGLAGGHSGANVLTF
>TRBV20-1|TRBJ1-6|-|-
TGCAGTGCTAGAGCCCCGTTAGAAGGCGATAATAATTCACCCCTCCACTTT
CSARAPLEGDNNSPLHF
>TRBV6-1|TRBJ2-1|TRBD1|few
TGTGCCAGTACCCGGGACAGCCTCTACAATGAGCAGTTCTTC
CASTRDSLYNEQFF
>TRBV28|TRBJ2-2|TRBD1|-
TGTGCCAGCAGGCGGACAGGTACCGGGGAGCTGTTTTTT
CASRRTGTGELFF
>TRBV19|TRBJ1-2|-|-
TGTGCCAGTAGTATTGGACAGCAAAAATTGTATGGCTACACCTTC
CASSIGQQKLYGYTF
>TRBV15|TRBJ2-5|TRBD2|-
TGTGCCACCAGTCTACCCAAGGGAGGGATCCAAGAGACCCAGTACTTC
CATSLPKGGIQETQYF
>TRBV11-1|TRBJ2-1|-|-
TGTGCCAGCAGCGCGTCGGGACTCCATGAGCAGTTCTTC
CASSASGLHEQFF
>TRBV7-9|TRBJ1-6|TRBD1|-
TGTGCCAGCAGCCGACAGGGAGTTGGCTTAAATTCACCCCTCCACTTT
CASSRQGVGLNSPLHF
>TRBV2|TRBJ1-6|-|few
TGTGCCAGCAGTGACACAGGGAGAGCTTCACCCCTCCACTTT
CASSDTGRASPLHF
>TRBV7-9|TRBJ2-1|-|-
TGTGCCAGCAGCGGGGACCACAGTGAGCAGTTCTTC
CASSGDHSEQFF
>TRBV28|TRBJ2-7|-|-
TGTGCCAGCAGACGCGACCGCTCCTACGAGCAGTACTTC
CASRRDRSYEQYF
>TRBV24-1|TRBJ2-1|TRBD1|-
TGTGCCACCAGTGACGCCGGGACAGGGGTTTACCACAATGAGCAGTTCTTC
CATSDAGTGVYHNEQFF
>TRBV28|TRBJ2-5|-|medium-sized
TGTGCCAGCAGTTTACCGACCCAGGCGGGAGAGACCCAGTACTTC
CASSLPTQAGETQYF
>TRBV7-9|TRBJ1-1|TRBD1|-
TGTGCCAGCAGTTCGACAGGGGGGACCACTGAAGCTTTCTTT
CASSSTGGTTEAFF
>TRBV19|TRBJ1-1|TRBD1|-
TGTGCCAGTAGTAACCGACGGGGGACAGGGAACACTGAAGCTTTCTTT
CASSNRRGTGNTEAFF
>TRBV19|TRBJ2-5|-|-
TGTGCCAGTAGTATGAATGAGACCCAGTACTTC
CASSMNETQYF
>TRBV5-1|TRBJ2-6|-|-
TGCGCCAGCAGTCAAACAGTCTCTGGGGCCAACGTCCTGACTTTC
CASSQTVSGANVLTF
>TRBV6-1|TRBJ1-6|TRBD1|-
TGTGCCAGCAGTGAACAGGGGGAGATGACACCCCTCCACTTT
CASSEQGEMTPLHF
>TRBV7-8|TRBJ1-5|-|few
TGTGCCAGCAAGAAGGGTAGCAATCAGCCCCAGCATTTT
CASKKGSNQPQHF
>TRBV20-1|TRBJ1-3|-|few
TGCAGTGCTAAGTTCGATGGGCGCGGAAACACCATATATTTT
CSAKFDGRGNTIYF
>TRBV7-2|TRBJ2-7|-|few
TGTGCCAGCAGCTTCGGGGCAGTCTACTACGAGCAGTACTTC
CASSFGAVYYEQYF
>TRBV6-1|TRBJ1-5|-|few
TGTGCCAGCAGCCCCGCGGGACGCAAGAATCAGCCCCAGCATTTT
CASSPAGRKNQPQHF
>TRBV5-8|TRBJ1-5|-|few
TGTGCCAGCACGGGTAGGGGCAATCAGCCCCAGCATTTT
CASTGRGNQPQHF